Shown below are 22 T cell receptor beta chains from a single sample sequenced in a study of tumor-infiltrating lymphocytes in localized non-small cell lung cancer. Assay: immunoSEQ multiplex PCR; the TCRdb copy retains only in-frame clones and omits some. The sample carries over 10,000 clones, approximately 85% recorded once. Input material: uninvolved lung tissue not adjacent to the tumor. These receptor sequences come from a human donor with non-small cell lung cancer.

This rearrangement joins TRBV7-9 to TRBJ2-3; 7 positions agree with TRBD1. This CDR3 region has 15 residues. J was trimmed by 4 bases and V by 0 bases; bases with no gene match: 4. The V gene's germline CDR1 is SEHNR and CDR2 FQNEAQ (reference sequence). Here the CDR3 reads CASSLAAGGSDTQYF. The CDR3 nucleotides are TGTGCCAGCAGCTTAGCGGCAGGGGGTTCAGATACGCAGTATTTT.

CDR3 residues: CASSSTVQYGYTF. CDR3 nucleotide sequence: TGTGCCAGCAGCTCGACAGTTCAGTATGGCTACACCTTC. This chain links TRBV5-6 with TRBJ1-2; tentative D call: TRBD1 (5 bases). The CDR3 has 13 residues. Per germline, CDR1 SGHDT and CDR2 YYEEEE. Trimming shortened V by 3 bases and J by 5 bases, and 11 bases separated the two germline ends.

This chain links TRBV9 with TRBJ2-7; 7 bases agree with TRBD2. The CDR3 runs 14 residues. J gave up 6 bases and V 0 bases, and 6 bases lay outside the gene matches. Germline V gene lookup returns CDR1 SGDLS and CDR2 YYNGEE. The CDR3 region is CASSVGGLVAEQYF. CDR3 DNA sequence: TGTGCCAGCAGCGTAGGCGGACTAGTCGCCGAGCAGTACTTC.

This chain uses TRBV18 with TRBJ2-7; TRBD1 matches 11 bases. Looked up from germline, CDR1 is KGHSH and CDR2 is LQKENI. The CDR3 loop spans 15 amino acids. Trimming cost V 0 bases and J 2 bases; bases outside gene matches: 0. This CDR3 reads CASSPPGQGAYEQYF. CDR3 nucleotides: TGTGCCAGCTCACCACCGGGACAGGGGGCCTACGAGCAGTACTTC.

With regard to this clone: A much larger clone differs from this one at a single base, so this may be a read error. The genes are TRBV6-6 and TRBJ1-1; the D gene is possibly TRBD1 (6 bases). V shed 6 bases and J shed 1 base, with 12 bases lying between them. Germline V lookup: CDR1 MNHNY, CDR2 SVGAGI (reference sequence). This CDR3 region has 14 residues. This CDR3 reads CASRAGAQNTEAFF. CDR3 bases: TGTGCCAGCAGGGCAGGGGCCCAGAACACTGAAGCTTTCTTT.

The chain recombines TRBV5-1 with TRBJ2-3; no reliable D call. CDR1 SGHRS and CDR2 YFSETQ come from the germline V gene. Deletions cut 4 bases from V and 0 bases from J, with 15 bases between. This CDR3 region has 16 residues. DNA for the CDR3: TGCGCCAGCAGCCGGCGGCCAGTAGATAGCACAGATACGCAGTATTTT. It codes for CASSRRPVDSTDTQYF.

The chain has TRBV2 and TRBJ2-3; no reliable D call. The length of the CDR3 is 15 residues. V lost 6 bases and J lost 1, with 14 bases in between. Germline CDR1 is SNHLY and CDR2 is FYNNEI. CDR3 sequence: CASRSSPGGTDTQYF. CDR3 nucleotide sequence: TGTGCCAGCAGAAGTAGCCCCGGCGGCACAGATACGCAGTATTTT.

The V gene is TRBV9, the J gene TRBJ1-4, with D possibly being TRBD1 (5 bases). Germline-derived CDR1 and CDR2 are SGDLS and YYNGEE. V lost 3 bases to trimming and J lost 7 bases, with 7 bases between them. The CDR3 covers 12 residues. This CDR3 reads CASSAGGEKLFF. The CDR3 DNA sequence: TGTGCCAGCAGCGCCGGGGGTGAAAAACTGTTTTTT.

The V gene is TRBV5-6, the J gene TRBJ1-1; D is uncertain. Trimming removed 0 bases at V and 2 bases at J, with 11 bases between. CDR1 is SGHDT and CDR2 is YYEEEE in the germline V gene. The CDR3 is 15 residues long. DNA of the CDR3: TGTGCCAGCAGCTTGGCTCCAATCGCAAACACTGAAGCTTTCTTT. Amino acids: CASSLAPIANTEAFF.

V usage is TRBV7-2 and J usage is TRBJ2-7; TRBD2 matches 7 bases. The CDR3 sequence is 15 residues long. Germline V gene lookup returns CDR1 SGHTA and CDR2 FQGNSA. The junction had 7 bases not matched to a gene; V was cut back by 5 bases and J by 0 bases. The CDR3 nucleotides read TGTGCCAGCAGCATACACACGGGGGGCTCCTACGAGCAGTACTTC. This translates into CASSIHTGGSYEQYF.

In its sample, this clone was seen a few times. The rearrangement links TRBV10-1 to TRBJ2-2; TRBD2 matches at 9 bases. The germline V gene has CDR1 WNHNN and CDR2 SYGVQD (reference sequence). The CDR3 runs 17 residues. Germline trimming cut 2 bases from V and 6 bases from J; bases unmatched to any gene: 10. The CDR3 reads CASSEGSIAGVAGELFF. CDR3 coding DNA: TGCGCCAGCAGTGAGGGGTCAATAGCGGGAGTGGCCGGGGAGCTGTTTTTT.

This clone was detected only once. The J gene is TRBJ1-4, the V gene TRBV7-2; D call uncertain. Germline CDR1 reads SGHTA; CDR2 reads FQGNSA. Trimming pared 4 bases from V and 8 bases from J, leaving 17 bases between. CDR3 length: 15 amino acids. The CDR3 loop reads CASSSVSGLSEKLFF. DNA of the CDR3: TGTGCCAGCAGCTCCGTATCGGGGTTGTCGGAAAAACTGTTTTTT.

CDR3 region: CASSLEVGAGTGELFF. The CDR3 nucleotides are TGCGCCAGCAGCTTGGAAGTAGGAGCAGGCACCGGGGAGCTGTTTTTT. V and J are TRBV5-1 and TRBJ2-2; D unclear. This CDR3 region has 16 residues. The V and J ends lost 0 bases and 4 bases respectively, with 13 bases between them. Germline V gene sequence: CDR1 SGHRS, CDR2 YFSETQ. The whole variable domain, remainder taken from reference TRBV5-1 and TRBJ2-2, is KAGVTQTPRYLIKTRGQQVTLSCSPISGHRSVSWYQQTPGQGLQFLFEYFSETQRNKGNFPGRFSGRQFSNSRSEMNVSTLELGDSALYLCASSLEVGAGTGELFFGEGSRLTVL.

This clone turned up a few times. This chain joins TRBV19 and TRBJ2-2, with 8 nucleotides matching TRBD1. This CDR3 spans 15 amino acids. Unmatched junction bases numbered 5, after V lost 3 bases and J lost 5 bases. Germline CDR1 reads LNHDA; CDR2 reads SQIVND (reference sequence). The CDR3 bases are TGTGCCAGTAGTATCGGAACAGGGGGTACCGGGGAGCTGTTTTTT. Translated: CASSIGTGGTGELFF.

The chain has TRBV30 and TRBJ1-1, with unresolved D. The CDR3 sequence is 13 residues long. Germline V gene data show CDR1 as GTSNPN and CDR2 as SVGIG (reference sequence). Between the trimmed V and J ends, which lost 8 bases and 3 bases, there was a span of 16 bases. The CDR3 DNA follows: TGTGCCGGCTGGGGAATGGCGGACACTGAAGCTTTCTTT. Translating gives CAGWGMADTEAFF.

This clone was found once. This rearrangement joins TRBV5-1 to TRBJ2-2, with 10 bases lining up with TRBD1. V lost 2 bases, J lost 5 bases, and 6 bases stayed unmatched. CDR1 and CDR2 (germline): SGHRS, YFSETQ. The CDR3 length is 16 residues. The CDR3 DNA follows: TGCGCCAGCAGCTTCGGGACAGGGGTGTCAACCGGGGAGCTGTTTTTT. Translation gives CASSFGTGVSTGELFF.

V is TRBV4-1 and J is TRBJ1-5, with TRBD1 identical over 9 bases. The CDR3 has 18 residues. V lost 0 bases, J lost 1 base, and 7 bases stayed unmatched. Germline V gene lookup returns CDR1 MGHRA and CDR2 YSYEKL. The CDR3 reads CASSQDGGDRVSNQPQHF. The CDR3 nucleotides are TGCGCCAGCAGCCAAGATGGTGGGGACAGGGTCAGCAATCAGCCCCAGCATTTT.

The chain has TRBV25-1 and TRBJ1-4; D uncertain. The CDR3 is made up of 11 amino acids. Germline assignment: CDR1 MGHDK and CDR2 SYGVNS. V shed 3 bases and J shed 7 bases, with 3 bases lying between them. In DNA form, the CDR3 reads TGTGCCAGCAGTGAGTTTGAAAAACTGTTTTTT. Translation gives CASSEFEKLFF.

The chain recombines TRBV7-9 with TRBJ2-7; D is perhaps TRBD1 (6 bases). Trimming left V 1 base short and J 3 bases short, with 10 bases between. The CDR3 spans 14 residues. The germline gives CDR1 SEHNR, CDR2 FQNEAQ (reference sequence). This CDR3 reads CASSLGGQLYEQYF. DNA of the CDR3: TGTGCCAGCAGCTTAGGGGGGCAGCTCTACGAGCAGTACTTC.

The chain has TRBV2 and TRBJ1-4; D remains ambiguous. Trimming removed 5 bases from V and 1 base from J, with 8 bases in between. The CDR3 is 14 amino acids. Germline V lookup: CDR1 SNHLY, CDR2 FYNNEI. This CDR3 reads CASSPTVTNEKLFF. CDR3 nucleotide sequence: TGTGCCAGCAGTCCGACGGTAACTAATGAAAAACTGTTTTTT.

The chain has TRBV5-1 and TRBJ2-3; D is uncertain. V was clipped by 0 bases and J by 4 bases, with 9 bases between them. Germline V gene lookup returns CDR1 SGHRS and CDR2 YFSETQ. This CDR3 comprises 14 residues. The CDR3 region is CASSLEASPDTQYF. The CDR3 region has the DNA TGCGCCAGCAGCTTGGAGGCAAGCCCAGATACGCAGTATTTT.

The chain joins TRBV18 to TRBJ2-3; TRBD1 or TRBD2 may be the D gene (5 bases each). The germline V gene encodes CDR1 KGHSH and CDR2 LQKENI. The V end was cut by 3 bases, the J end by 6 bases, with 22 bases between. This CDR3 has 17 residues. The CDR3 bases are TGTGCCAGCTCACCCACGACAGAGGGTTATTTGATTGATACGCAGTATTTT. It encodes CASSPTTEGYLIDTQYF. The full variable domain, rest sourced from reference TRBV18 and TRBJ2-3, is NAGVMQNPRHLVRRRGQEARLRCSPMKGHSHVYWYRQLPEEGLKFMVYLQKENIIDESGMPKERFSAEFPKEGPSILRIQQVVRGDSAAYFCASSPTTEGYLIDTQYFGPGTRLTVL.